A single sample is the source of the 8 T cell receptor beta chains below, sequenced in a study of cytomegalovirus exposure and HLA in healthy donors. With 60 Vbeta and 13 Jbeta primers, the PCR was carried out. The protocol was immunoSEQ multiplex PCR, while the TCRdb copy is restricted to in-frame clones and leaves out a portion. Of some 79,000 clones listed, around three fifths are singletons. Source material: PBMCs. The receptors shown here come from a woman aged 40 to 49 in good health and CMV-seropositive.

V gene TRBV5-4 combines with J gene TRBJ2-7; 10 nucleotides align to TRBD2. This CDR3 spans 15 amino acids. The V and J ends lost 0 bases and 7 bases, in that order; junction bases with no gene match: 7. CDR1 SGHNT and CDR2 YYREEE come from the germline V gene (reference sequence). This CDR3 reads CASSLDLAGAREQYF. CDR3 bases: TGTGCCAGCAGCTTGGATCTAGCGGGAGCTCGAGAGCAGTACTTC.

The chain joins TRBV19 to TRBJ2-1; perhaps TRBD1 as D (5 bases). The CDR3 consists of 15 residues. Germline V gene lookup returns CDR1 LNHDA and CDR2 SQIVND (reference sequence). Trimming cost V 0 bases and J 3 bases, with 9 bases left between them. The CDR3 region is CASSIDKGRYNEQFF. The CDR3 DNA reads as TGTGCCAGTAGTATAGATAAGGGGCGCTACAATGAGCAGTTCTTC. Supplemented by reference TRBV19 and TRBJ2-1, the full variable domain reads DGGITQSPKYLFRKEGQNVTLSCEQNLNHDAMYWYRQDPGQGLRLIYYSQIVNDFQKGDIAEGYSVSREKKESFPLTVTSAQKNPTAFYLCASSIDKGRYNEQFFGPGTRLTVL.

The V gene is TRBV27, the J gene TRBJ2-5; D call uncertain. Per the germline V gene, CDR1 is MNHEY and CDR2 is SMNVEV (reference sequence). Trimming stripped 2 bases from V and 1 base from J, with 8 bases between. The CDR3 loop spans 14 amino acids. CDR3 nucleotides: TGTGCCAGCAGTTTAAGAGGATTCCAAGAGACCCAGTACTTC. It encodes CASSLRGFQETQYF.

CDR3 DNA sequence: TGTGCCAGCTGGCGCAGGGATGATGAGCAGTTCTTC. It specifies CASWRRDDEQFF. The genes are TRBV2 and TRBJ2-1, with a tentative D call TRBD1 (5 bases). CDR1 is SNHLY and CDR2 is FYNNEI in the germline V gene. Trimming left V 8 bases short and J 8 bases short, with 13 bases between. This CDR3 is 12 amino acids long.

J is TRBJ2-4 and V is TRBV5-4, with 10 bases that match TRBD1. J lost 5 bases, V lost 4 bases, and 6 bases had no gene match. The CDR3 is 15 amino acids. The germline V gene encodes CDR1 SGHNT and CDR2 YYREEE (reference sequence). The chain's CDR3 is CASSPGQGSQNIQYF. CDR3 nucleotide sequence: TGTGCCAGCAGCCCGGGACAGGGGTCTCAAAACATTCAGTACTTC.

The chain links TRBV6-5 to TRBJ2-7; 8 bases are a match to TRBD1. CDR3 length equals 13 residues. Germline CDR1 MNHEY, CDR2 SVGAGI. The ends lost 7 bases at V and 2 bases at J; junction bases unmatched: 4. CDR3 loop: CASKKDRAYEQYF. The CDR3 coding sequence is TGTGCCAGCAAGAAGGACAGGGCCTACGAGCAGTACTTC.

This rearrangement joins TRBV6-5 to TRBJ2-4; 9 positions match TRBD2. Germline-derived CDR1 and CDR2 are MNHEY and SVGAGI. V dropped 0 bases and J dropped 1; count of bases not matched to a gene: 1. The CDR3 consists of 16 residues. The CDR3 sequence is CASSYSAGGAKNIQYF. The DNA of the CDR3 is TGTGCCAGCAGTTACTCAGCGGGAGGCGCCAAAAACATTCAGTACTTC.

The gene calls are TRBV28 and TRBJ1-1, with 8 bases lining up with TRBD1. The V and J ends lost 7 bases and 4 bases, in that order; junction bases with no gene match: 11. The CDR3 spans 15 residues. Germline values: CDR1 MDHEN, CDR2 SYDVKM. This CDR3 is CASNPGQGTGTEAFF. The CDR3 DNA follows: TGTGCCAGCAATCCCGGACAGGGAACGGGCACTGAAGCTTTCTTT.